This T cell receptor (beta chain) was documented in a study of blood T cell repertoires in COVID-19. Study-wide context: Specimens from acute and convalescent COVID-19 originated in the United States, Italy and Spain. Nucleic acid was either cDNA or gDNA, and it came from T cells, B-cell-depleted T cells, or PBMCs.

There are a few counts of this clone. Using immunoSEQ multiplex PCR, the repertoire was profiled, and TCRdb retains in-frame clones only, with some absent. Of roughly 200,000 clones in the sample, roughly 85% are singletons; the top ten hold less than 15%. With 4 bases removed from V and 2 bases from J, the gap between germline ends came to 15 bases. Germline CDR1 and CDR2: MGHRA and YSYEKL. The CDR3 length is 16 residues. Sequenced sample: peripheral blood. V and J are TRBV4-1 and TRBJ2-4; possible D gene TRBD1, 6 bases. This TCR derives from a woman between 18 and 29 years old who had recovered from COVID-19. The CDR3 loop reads CASSLIDRFPKNIQYF. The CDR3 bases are TGCGCCAGCAGCCTTATTGACAGGTTTCCCAAAAACATTCAGTACTTC.